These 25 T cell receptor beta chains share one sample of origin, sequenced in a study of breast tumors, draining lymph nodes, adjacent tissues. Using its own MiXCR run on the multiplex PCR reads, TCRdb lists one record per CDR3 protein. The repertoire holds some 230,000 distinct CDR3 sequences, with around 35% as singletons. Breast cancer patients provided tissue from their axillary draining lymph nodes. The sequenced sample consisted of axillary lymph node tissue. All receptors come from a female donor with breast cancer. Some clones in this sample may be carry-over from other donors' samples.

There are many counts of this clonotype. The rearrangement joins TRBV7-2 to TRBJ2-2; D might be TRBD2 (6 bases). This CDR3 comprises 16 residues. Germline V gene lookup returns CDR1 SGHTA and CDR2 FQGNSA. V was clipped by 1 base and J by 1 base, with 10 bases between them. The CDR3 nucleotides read TGTGCCAGCAGCTTAGGCGGGGCGATGAACACCGGGGAGCTGTTTTTT. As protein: CASSLGGAMNTGELFF. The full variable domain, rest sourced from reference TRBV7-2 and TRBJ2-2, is GAGVSQSPSNKVTEKGKDVELRCDPISGHTALYWYRQSLGQGLEFLIYFQGNSAPDKSGLPSDRFSAERTGGSVSTLTIQRTQQEDSAVYLCASSLGGAMNTGELFFGEGSRLTVL.

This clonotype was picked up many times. This CDR3 is CSAIAGAYEQYF. The CDR3 DNA is TGCAGTGCTATAGCGGGAGCCTACGAGCAGTACTTC. This rearrangement joins TRBV20-1 to TRBJ2-7; 9 bases fit TRBD2. V gave up 4 bases and J gave up 2 bases; unmatched junction bases: 0. Germline assignment: CDR1 DFQATT and CDR2 SNEGSKA (reference sequence). This CDR3 has 12 amino acids.

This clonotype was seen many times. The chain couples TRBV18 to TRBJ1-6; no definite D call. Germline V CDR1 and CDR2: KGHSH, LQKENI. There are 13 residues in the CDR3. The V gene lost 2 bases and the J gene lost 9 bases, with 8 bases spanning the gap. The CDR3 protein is CASSPGVGSPLHF. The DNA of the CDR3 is TGTGCCAGCTCACCAGGAGTGGGTTCACCCCTCCACTTT. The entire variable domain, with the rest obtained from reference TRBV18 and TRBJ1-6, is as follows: NAGVMQNPRHLVRRRGQEARLRCSPMKGHSHVYWYRQLPEEGLKFMVYLQKENIIDESGMPKERFSAEFPKEGPSILRIQQVVRGDSAAYFCASSPGVGSPLHFGNGTRLTVT.

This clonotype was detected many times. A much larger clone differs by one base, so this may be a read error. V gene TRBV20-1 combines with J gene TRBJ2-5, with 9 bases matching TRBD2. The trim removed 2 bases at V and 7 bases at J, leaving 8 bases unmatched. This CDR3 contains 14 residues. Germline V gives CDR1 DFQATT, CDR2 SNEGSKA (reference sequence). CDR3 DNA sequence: TGCAGTGCTAGACCAGCGGGAGGAGGCGCGACCCAGTACTTC. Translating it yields CSARPAGGGATQYF.

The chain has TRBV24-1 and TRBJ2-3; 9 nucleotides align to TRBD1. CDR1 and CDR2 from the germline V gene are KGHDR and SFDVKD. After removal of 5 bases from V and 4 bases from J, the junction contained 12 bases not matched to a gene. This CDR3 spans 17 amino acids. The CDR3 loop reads CATSGSDRGRAADTQYF. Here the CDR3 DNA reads TGTGCCACCAGTGGCTCCGACAGGGGGAGGGCGGCAGATACGCAGTATTTT.

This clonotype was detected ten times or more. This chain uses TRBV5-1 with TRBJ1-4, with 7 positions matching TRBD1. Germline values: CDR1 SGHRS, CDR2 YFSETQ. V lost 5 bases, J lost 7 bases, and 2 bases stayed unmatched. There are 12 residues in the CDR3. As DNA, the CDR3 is TGCGCCAGCAGGTCAGGGGGTGAAAAACTGTTTTTT. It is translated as CASRSGGEKLFF.

CDR3 loop: CASSMMGNYNSPLHF. CDR3 DNA sequence: TGTGCCAGTAGTATGATGGGGAACTATAATTCACCCCTCCACTTT. V gene TRBV19 combines with J gene TRBJ1-6; D is unclear. Trimming took 3 bases from V and 3 from J, leaving 9 bases between them. This CDR3 comprises 15 residues. CDR1 is LNHDA and CDR2 is SQIVND in the germline V gene (reference sequence).

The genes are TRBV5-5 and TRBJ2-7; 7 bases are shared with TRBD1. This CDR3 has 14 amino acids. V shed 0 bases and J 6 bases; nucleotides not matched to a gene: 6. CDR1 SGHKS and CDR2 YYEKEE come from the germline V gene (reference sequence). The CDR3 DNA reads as TGTGCCAGCAGCTTGGCAGGGGGAGTGGGCGAGCAGTACTTC. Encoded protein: CASSLAGGVGEQYF.

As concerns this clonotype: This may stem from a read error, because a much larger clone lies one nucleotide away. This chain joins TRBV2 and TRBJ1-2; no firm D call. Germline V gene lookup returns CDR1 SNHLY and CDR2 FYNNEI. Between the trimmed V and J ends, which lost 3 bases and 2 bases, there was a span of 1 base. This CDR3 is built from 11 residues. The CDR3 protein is CASSDNYGYTF. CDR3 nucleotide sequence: TGTGCCAGCAGTGACAACTATGGCTACACCTTC.

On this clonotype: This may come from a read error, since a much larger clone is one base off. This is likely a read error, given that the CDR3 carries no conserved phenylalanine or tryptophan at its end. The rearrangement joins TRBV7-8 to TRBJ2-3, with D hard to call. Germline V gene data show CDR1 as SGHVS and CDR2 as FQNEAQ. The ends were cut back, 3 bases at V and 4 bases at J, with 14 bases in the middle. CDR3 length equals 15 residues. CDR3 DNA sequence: TGTGCCAGCAGCTTGGGAAGGCGAGCTGCAGATACGCAGTATGTT. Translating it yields CASSLGRRAADTQYV.

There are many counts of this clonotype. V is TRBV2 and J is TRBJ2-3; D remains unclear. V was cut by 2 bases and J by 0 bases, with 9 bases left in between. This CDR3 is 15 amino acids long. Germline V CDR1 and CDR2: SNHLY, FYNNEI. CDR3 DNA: TGTGCCAGCAGTGAAAAGGCGGCTAGCACAGATACGCAGTATTTT. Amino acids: CASSEKAASTDTQYF.

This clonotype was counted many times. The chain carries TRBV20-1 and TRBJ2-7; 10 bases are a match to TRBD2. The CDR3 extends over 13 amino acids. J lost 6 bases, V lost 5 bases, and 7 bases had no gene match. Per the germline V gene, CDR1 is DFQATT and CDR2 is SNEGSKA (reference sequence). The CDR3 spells CSASLAGAREQYF. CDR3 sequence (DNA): TGCAGTGCTTCCCTAGCGGGAGCACGCGAGCAGTACTTC.

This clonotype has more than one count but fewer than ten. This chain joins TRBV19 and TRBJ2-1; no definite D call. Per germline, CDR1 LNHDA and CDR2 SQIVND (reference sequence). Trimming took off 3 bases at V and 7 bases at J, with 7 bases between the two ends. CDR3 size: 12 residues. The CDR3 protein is CASSIIGNEQFF. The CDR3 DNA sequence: TGTGCCAGTAGTATCATCGGGAATGAGCAGTTCTTC.

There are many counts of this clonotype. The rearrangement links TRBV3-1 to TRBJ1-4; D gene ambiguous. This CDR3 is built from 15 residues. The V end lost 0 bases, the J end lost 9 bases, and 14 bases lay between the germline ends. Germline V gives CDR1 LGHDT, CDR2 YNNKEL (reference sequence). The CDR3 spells CASSQEDPGGKKLFF. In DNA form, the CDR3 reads TGTGCCAGCAGCCAAGAAGATCCAGGAGGGAAAAAACTGTTTTTT.

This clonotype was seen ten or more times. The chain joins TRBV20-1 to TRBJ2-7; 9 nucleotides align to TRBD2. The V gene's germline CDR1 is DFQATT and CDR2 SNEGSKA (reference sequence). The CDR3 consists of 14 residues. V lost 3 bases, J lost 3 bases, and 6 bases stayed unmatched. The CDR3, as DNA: TGCAGTGCTAGGGGTAGCGGGAGAGGCTACGAGCAGTACTTC. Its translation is CSARGSGRGYEQYF.

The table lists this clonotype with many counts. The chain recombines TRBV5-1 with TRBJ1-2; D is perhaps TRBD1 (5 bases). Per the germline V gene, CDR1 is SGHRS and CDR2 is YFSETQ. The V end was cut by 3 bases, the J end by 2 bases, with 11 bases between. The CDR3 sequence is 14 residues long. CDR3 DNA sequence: TGCGCCAGCAGCTGGGGGGGTGAGAACTATGGCTACACCTTC. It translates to CASSWGGENYGYTF.

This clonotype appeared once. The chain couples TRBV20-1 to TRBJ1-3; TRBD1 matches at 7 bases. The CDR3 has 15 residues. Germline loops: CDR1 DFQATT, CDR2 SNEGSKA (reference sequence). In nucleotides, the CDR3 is TGCAGCATATCACAGGGGACCGACTCTGGAAACACCATATATTTT. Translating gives CSISQGTDSGNTIYF.

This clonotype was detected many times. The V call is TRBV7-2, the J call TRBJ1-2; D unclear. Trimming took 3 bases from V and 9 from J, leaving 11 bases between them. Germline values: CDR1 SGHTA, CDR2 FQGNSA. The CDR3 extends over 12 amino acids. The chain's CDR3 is CASSLGPRSYTF. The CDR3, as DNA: TGTGCCAGCAGCTTGGGCCCTCGGAGCTACACCTTC.

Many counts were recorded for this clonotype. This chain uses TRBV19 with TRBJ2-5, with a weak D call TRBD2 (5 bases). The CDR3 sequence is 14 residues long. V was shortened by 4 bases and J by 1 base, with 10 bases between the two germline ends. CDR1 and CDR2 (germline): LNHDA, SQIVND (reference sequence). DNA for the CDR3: TGTGCCAGTAGTACTCCCGGGGTCCAAGAGACCCAGTACTTC. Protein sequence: CASSTPGVQETQYF. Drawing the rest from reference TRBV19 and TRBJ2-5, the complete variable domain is DGGITQSPKYLFRKEGQNVTLSCEQNLNHDAMYWYRQDPGQGLRLIYYSQIVNDFQKGDIAEGYSVSREKKESFPLTVTSAQKNPTAFYLCASSTPGVQETQYFGPGTRLLVL.

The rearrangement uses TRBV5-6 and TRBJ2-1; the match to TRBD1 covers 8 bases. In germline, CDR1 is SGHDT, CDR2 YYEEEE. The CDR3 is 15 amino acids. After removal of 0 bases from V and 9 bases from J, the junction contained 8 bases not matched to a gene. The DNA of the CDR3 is TGTGCCAGCAGCTTGGCCGGGACAGGAGCTCTTGAGCAGTTCTTC. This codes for CASSLAGTGALEQFF.

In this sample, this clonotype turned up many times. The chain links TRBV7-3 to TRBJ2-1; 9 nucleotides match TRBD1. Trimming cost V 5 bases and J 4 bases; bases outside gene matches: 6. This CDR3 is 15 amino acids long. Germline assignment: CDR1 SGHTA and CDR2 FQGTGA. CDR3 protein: CASSDTGGLYNEQFF. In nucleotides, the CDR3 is TGTGCCAGCAGCGATACAGGGGGCCTATACAATGAGCAGTTCTTC.

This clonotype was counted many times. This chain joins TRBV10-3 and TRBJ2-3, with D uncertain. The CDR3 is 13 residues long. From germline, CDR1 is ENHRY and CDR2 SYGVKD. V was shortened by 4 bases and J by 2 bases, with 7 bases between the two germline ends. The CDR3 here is CAISAGFTDTQYF. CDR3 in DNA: TGTGCCATCAGTGCCGGGTTCACAGATACGCAGTATTTT.

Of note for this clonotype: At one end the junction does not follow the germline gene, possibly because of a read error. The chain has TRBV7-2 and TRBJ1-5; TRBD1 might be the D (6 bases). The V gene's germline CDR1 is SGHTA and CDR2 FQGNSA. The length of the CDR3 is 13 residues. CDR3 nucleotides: TGCGCCAGCAGCCCGGACTGGGGGCCGTACGAGCATTTT. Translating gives CASSPDWGPYEHF.

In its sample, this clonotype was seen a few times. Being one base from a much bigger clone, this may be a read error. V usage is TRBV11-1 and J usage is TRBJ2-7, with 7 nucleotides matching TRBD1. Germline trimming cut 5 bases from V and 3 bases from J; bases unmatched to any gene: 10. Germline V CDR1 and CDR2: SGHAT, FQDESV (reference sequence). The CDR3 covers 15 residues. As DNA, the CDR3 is TGTGCCAGCAGCCGACCGGGACAGACGATCTACGAGCAGTACTTC. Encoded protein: CASSRPGQTIYEQYF.

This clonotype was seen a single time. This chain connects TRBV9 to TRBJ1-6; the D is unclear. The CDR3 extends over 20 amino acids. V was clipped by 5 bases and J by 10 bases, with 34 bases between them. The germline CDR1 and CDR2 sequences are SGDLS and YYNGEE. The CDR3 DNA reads TGTGCCAGCAGTGGCTGGCTGACTAGCGGGAGGGCCAGTCTGTCATCACCCCTCCACTTT. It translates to CASSGWLTSGRASLSSPLHF.